A selection of T cell receptor beta chains follows, all from one sample in a study of blood T cell repertoires in COVID-19. Profiling relied on immunoSEQ multiplex PCR, and the TCRdb table lists in-frame clones only, not all of them. In the table there are hundreds of thousands of clones, approximately 82% of which are singletons. The specimen was peripheral blood. These receptors all come from a woman of 80 years or more with acute or convalescent COVID-19. CDR3s include the opening cysteine and the closing phenylalanine or tryptophan. D genes are given only for firm matches. Clone size is shown for a subset of rows, as once, few, many or a class of expanded clone.

size: NA; J: TRBJ1-1; D: TRBD1; V: TRBV27; CDR3: CASSQGQGRGNTEAFF; DNA: TGTGCCAGCAGTCAGGGACAGGGTCGAGGGAACACTGAAGCTTTCTTT
size: once; J: TRBJ1-4; D: NA; V: TRBV27; CDR3: CASSPWTASHEKLFF; DNA: TGTGCCAGCAGTCCATGGACAGCGTCACATGAAAAACTGTTTTTT
size: NA; J: TRBJ2-7; D: TRBD1; V: TRBV5-4; CDR3: CASSPDRGRWEQYF; DNA: TGTGCCAGCAGCCCGGACAGGGGGCGTTGGGAGCAGTACTTC
size: NA; J: TRBJ1-5; D: NA; V: TRBV7-8; CDR3: CASSLGAGSNQPQHF; DNA: TGTGCCAGCAGCTTAGGAGCAGGGAGCAATCAGCCCCAGCATTTT
size: once; J: TRBJ1-3; D: NA; V: TRBV19; CDR3: CASSNPAAAGNTIYF; DNA: TGTGCCAGTAGTAACCCGGCGGCAGCTGGAAACACCATATATTTT
size: NA; J: TRBJ2-1; D: NA; V: TRBV19; CDR3: CASRRSNEQFF; DNA: TGTGCCAGTAGGAGGAGCAATGAGCAGTTCTTC
size: NA; J: TRBJ2-5; D: TRBD1; V: TRBV7-3; CDR3: CASSPGQGETQYF; DNA: TGTGCCAGCAGCCCCGGACAGGGTGAGACCCAGTACTTC
size: NA; J: TRBJ1-4; D: TRBD1; V: TRBV7-9; CDR3: CASSLRQGAREKLFF; DNA: TGTGCCAGCAGCTTAAGGCAGGGGGCCAGAGAAAAACTGTTTTTT
size: NA; J: TRBJ1-1; D: NA; V: TRBV7-2; CDR3: CASSLVVGGGNTEAFF; DNA: TGTGCCAGCAGCTTAGTTGTAGGCGGGGGCAACACTGAAGCTTTCTTT
size: NA; J: TRBJ2-5; D: TRBD2; V: TRBV5-8; CDR3: CASSPLAGRGTQYF; DNA: TGTGCCAGCAGCCCACTAGCGGGGCGTGGGACCCAGTACTTC
size: NA; J: TRBJ1-4; D: NA; V: TRBV2; CDR3: CASSEIPGYGEKLFF; DNA: TGTGCCAGCAGTGAAATCCCGGGGTACGGTGAAAAACTGTTTTTT
size: NA; J: TRBJ1-1; D: NA; V: TRBV3-1/TRBV3-2; CDR3: CASSRGILKSEAFF; DNA: TGTGCCAGCAGCCGAGGGATTCTGAAGTCTGAAGCTTTCTTT
size: NA; J: TRBJ2-1; D: TRBD1; V: TRBV18; CDR3: CASSAAQGAYNEQFF; DNA: TGTGCCAGCTCGGCCGCACAGGGGGCATACAATGAGCAGTTCTTC
size: NA; J: TRBJ1-2; D: NA; V: TRBV10-2; CDR3: CASSASGLGYGYTF; DNA: TGCGCCAGCAGCGCATCCGGACTCGGCTATGGCTACACCTTC
size: NA; J: TRBJ1-2; D: TRBD1; V: TRBV9; CDR3: CASSRTGGKNYGYTF; DNA: TGTGCCAGCAGCCGGACAGGGGGCAAGAACTATGGCTACACCTTC
size: NA; J: TRBJ2-5; D: NA; V: TRBV5-1; CDR3: CASSLERHARETQYF; DNA: TGCGCCAGCAGCCTCGAACGACATGCCCGGGAGACCCAGTACTTC
size: NA; J: TRBJ1-1; D: NA; V: TRBV28; CDR3: CASTSSHTEAFF; DNA: TGTGCCAGCACTTCGAGCCACACTGAAGCTTTCTTT
size: NA; J: TRBJ1-5; D: NA; V: TRBV19; CDR3: CATSRDINQPQHF; DNA: TGTGCCACCTCCCGGGACATCAATCAGCCCCAGCATTTT
size: NA; J: TRBJ2-3; D: NA; V: TRBV4-2; CDR3: CASRAPGGADTQYF; DNA: TGTGCCAGCAGGGCACCGGGGGGCGCGGATACGCAGTATTTT
size: NA; J: TRBJ1-5; D: NA; V: TRBV5-6; CDR3: CASSSERGMGQPQHF; DNA: TGTGCCAGCAGCTCCGAGCGGGGGATGGGTCAGCCCCAGCATTTT
size: NA; J: TRBJ2-5; D: TRBD2; V: TRBV6-5; CDR3: CASRWTSEETQYF; DNA: TGTGCCAGCAGATGGACTAGCGAAGAGACCCAGTACTTC
size: once; J: TRBJ2-1; D: NA; V: TRBV6-1; CDR3: CASSEVAGSVNEQFF; DNA: TGTGCCAGCAGTGAAGTGGCAGGGTCAGTGAATGAGCAGTTCTTC
size: NA; J: TRBJ2-1; D: NA; V: TRBV21-1; CDR3: CASSKNRGTSGRTEQFF; DNA: TGTGCCAGCAGCAAAAACAGGGGGACTAGCGGGCGAACGGAGCAGTTCTTC
size: NA; J: TRBJ1-1; D: NA; V: TRBV7-2; CDR3: CASSLGTMMNTEAFF; DNA: TGTGCCAGCAGCTTAGGGACAATGATGAACACTGAAGCTTTCTTT
size: NA; J: TRBJ2-3; D: TRBD2; V: TRBV3-1/TRBV3-2; CDR3: CASSQGTGGPHTQYF; DNA: TGTGCCAGCAGCCAAGGGACGGGGGGGCCACATACGCAGTATTTT
size: NA; J: TRBJ2-7; D: TRBD1; V: TRBV28; CDR3: CASSPIRGDREYEQYF; DNA: TGTGCCAGCAGCCCCATTCGGGGGGACAGGGAATACGAGCAGTACTTC
size: NA; J: TRBJ2-2; D: TRBD1; V: TRBV6-5; CDR3: CASRSTGVNTGELFF; DNA: TGTGCCAGCAGAAGTACAGGGGTCAACACCGGGGAGCTGTTTTTT
size: once; J: TRBJ2-7; D: NA; V: TRBV19; CDR3: CASSNFVGATYEQYF; DNA: TGTGCCAGTAGTAATTTCGTGGGGGCAACCTACGAGCAGTACTTC
size: NA; J: TRBJ2-3; D: TRBD2; V: TRBV5-4; CDR3: CASSQSGARTDTQYF; DNA: TGTGCCAGCAGCCAGAGCGGGGCCCGCACAGATACGCAGTATTTT
size: NA; J: TRBJ1-2; D: TRBD1; V: TRBV6-1; CDR3: CASSEARQGGGYTF; DNA: TGTGCCAGCAGTGAAGCGAGACAGGGGGGCGGCTACACCTTC
size: NA; J: TRBJ2-6; D: NA; V: TRBV2; CDR3: CASSQFNVLTF; DNA: TGTGCCAGCAGCCAATTCAACGTCCTGACTTTC
size: NA; J: TRBJ1-1; D: NA; V: TRBV7-9; CDR3: CASSPREGGNTEAFF; DNA: TGTGCCAGCAGCCCGAGAGAGGGAGGGAACACTGAAGCTTTCTTT
size: NA; J: TRBJ2-3; D: TRBD2; V: TRBV5-1; CDR3: CASSLQRGGSGTDTQYF; DNA: TGCGCCAGCAGCTTGCAGCGGGGGGGCTCCGGCACAGATACGCAGTATTTT
size: once; J: TRBJ1-5; D: NA; V: TRBV6-5; CDR3: CASSWGVNQPQHF; DNA: TGTGCCAGCAGTTGGGGGGTAAATCAGCCCCAGCATTTT
size: NA; J: TRBJ1-2; D: NA; V: TRBV5-6; CDR3: CASSLNGQTSNYGYTF; DNA: TGTGCCAGCAGCTTGAACGGACAGACCTCTAACTATGGCTACACCTTC
size: NA; J: TRBJ1-6; D: TRBD1; V: TRBV6-6; CDR3: CASSYPTGTGYSPLHF; DNA: TGTGCCAGCAGTTATCCCACCGGGACAGGGTATTCACCCCTCCACTTT
size: NA; J: TRBJ2-7; D: NA; V: TRBV7-9; CDR3: CASSLRSEQYF; DNA: TGTGCCAGCAGCTTACGGTCCGAGCAGTACTTC
size: NA; J: TRBJ2-5; D: TRBD2; V: TRBV9; CDR3: CASSANGGLETQYF; DNA: TGTGCCAGCAGCGCAAACGGGGGGTTAGAGACCCAGTACTTC
size: NA; J: TRBJ2-2; D: NA; V: TRBV19; CDR3: CASSINRAGELFF; DNA: TGTGCCAGTAGTATCAACAGGGCCGGGGAGCTGTTTTTT
size: NA; J: TRBJ2-5; D: NA; V: TRBV4-2; CDR3: CASSQDYGSETQYF; DNA: TGTGCCAGCAGCCAAGATTACGGGTCGGAGACCCAGTACTTC
size: NA; J: TRBJ1-4; D: TRBD1; V: TRBV19; CDR3: CASSTSGGGGEKLFF; DNA: TGTGCCAGTAGTACCTCAGGGGGCGGAGGTGAAAAACTGTTTTTT
size: NA; J: TRBJ2-7; D: NA; V: TRBV12-3/TRBV12-4; CDR3: CASSTQGREQYF; DNA: TGTGCCAGCAGCACACAGGGTCGGGAGCAGTACTTC
size: NA; J: TRBJ2-3; D: NA; V: TRBV5-1; CDR3: CASNSGVTDTQYF; DNA: TGCGCCAGCAACTCAGGGGTGACAGATACGCAGTATTTT
size: NA; J: TRBJ1-1; D: NA; V: TRBV2; CDR3: CASTLLGRGFF; DNA: TGTGCCAGCACGCTATTGGGGAGAGGTTTCTTT
size: NA; J: TRBJ1-3; D: NA; V: TRBV3-1/TRBV3-2; CDR3: CASSQVVNTIYF; DNA: TGTGCCAGCAGCCAAGTCGTCAACACCATATATTTT
size: NA; J: TRBJ1-2; D: NA; V: TRBV12-3/TRBV12-4; CDR3: CASSFGGRAGYTF; DNA: TGTGCCAGCAGTTTTGGGGGCAGGGCTGGCTACACCTTC
size: NA; J: TRBJ2-7; D: NA; V: TRBV18; CDR3: CASSPDREQYF; DNA: TGTGCCAGCTCACCCGACAGGGAGCAGTACTTC
size: NA; J: TRBJ2-1; D: TRBD2; V: TRBV3-1/TRBV3-2; CDR3: CASSRRLAGSSYNEQFF; DNA: TGTGCCAGCAGCCGCAGACTAGCGGGGAGCTCCTACAATGAGCAGTTCTTC
size: few; J: TRBJ2-2; D: TRBD1; V: TRBV5-6; CDR3: CASSRDRGNTGELFF; DNA: TGTGCCAGCAGTCGAGACAGGGGAAACACCGGGGAGCTGTTTTTT
size: NA; J: TRBJ2-7; D: NA; V: TRBV19; CDR3: CASSIESVSSGEQYF; DNA: TGTGCCAGTAGTATAGAAAGCGTCTCCTCGGGCGAGCAGTACTTC
size: once; J: TRBJ1-5; D: NA; V: TRBV6-6; CDR3: CASLPRDSNQPQHF; DNA: TGTGCCAGCCTACCCCGGGATAGCAATCAGCCCCAGCATTTT
size: NA; J: TRBJ1-2; D: TRBD1; V: TRBV2; CDR3: CASQTRTGRDGYTF; DNA: TGTGCCAGTCAAACCCGGACAGGGAGGGATGGCTACACCTTC
size: NA; J: TRBJ2-3; D: TRBD1; V: TRBV9; CDR3: CASSVDGTGGYADTQYF; DNA: TGTGCCAGCAGCGTAGACGGGACAGGGGGATACGCAGATACGCAGTATTTT
size: NA; J: TRBJ2-1; D: NA; V: TRBV3-1/TRBV3-2; CDR3: CASSQGHSDHEQFF; DNA: TGTGCCAGCAGCCAGGGCCATAGCGACCATGAGCAGTTCTTC
size: NA; J: TRBJ1-6; D: TRBD1; V: TRBV28; CDR3: CASSPPRQGGLRSYNSPLHF; DNA: TGTGCCAGCAGCCCCCCGAGACAGGGGGGGTTACGGTCCTATAATTCACCCCTCCACTTT
size: NA; J: TRBJ1-2; D: TRBD1; V: TRBV2; CDR3: CASSLQGDGYTF; DNA: TGTGCCAGCAGCCTCCAGGGGGATGGCTACACCTTC
size: NA; J: TRBJ1-5; D: TRBD1; V: TRBV7-9; CDR3: CASSPVTGDQPQHF; DNA: TGTGCCAGCAGCCCTGTCACAGGGGATCAGCCCCAGCATTTT
size: NA; J: TRBJ2-7; D: NA; V: TRBV7-9; CDR3: CASSSAGGAIPREQYF; DNA: TGTGCCAGCAGCTCAGCTGGGGGGGCAATACCACGCGAGCAGTACTTC
size: few; J: TRBJ1-1; D: NA; V: TRBV30; CDR3: CAWSVIQGGEAFF; DNA: TGTGCCTGGAGTGTAATTCAAGGAGGTGAAGCTTTCTTT
size: once; J: TRBJ2-2; D: TRBD1; V: TRBV7-2; CDR3: CASSLPGQASTGELFF; DNA: TGTGCCAGCAGCTTACCGGGACAGGCTTCCACCGGGGAGCTGTTTTTT